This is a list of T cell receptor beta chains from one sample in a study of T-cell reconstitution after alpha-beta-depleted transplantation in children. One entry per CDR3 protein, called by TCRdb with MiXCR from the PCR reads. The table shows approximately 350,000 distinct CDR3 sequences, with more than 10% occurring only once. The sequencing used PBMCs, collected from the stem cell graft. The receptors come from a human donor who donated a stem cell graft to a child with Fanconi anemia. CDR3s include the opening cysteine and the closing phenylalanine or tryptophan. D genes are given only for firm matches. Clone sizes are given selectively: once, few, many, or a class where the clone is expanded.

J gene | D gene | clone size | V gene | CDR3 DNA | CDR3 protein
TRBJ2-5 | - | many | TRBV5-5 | TGTGCCAGCAGCTTGGCTCCACAGGTCTGGGAGACCCAGTACTTC | CASSLAPQVWETQYF
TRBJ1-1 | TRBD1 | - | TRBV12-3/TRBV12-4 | TGTGCCAGCAGTCCACAGCAGGGGGCCTGGGCTTTCTTT | CASSPQQGAWAFF
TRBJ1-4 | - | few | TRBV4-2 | TGTGCCAGCAGCCAACATACTCGACAGGCCCGGGGTGAAAAACTGTTTTTT | CASSQHTRQARGEKLFF
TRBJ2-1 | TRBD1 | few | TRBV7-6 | TGTGCCAGCAGCTTGCATACAGGGGAATCCTACAATGAGCAGTTCTTC | CASSLHTGESYNEQFF
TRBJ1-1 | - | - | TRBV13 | TGTGCCAGCAGCTTAGAGCGATGGTCGAACACTGAAGCTTTCTTT | CASSLERWSNTEAFF
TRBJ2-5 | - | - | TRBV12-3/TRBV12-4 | TGTGCCAGCAACGCGGGACAGCAAGAGACCCAGTACTTC | CASNAGQQETQYF
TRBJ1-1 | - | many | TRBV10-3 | TGTGCCATCAGTGAGTTTAAAAGGAACACTGAAGCTTTCTTT | CAISEFKRNTEAFF
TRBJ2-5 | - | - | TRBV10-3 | TGTGCCATCAGTGAATCGGCGGATCAAGAGACCCAGTACTTC | CAISESADQETQYF
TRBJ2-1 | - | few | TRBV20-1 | TGCAGTGCTAACCCGGGATGGAATGAGCAGTTCTTC | CSANPGWNEQFF
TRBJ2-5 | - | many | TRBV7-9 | TGTGCCAGCAGCCAGGAAGGTAGAGGGATTTGGACCCAGTACTTC | CASSQEGRGIWTQYF
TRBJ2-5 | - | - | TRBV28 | TGTGCCAGCAGTTCGCCAAGGGGAGGTGTAGAGACCCAGTACTTC | CASSSPRGGVETQYF
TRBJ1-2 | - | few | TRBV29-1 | TGCAGCGTTGAAACAGGAGGTGACTATGGCTACACCTTC | CSVETGGDYGYTF
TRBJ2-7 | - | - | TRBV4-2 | TGTGCCAGCAGCCAAGTCTCGGTGTCGGTCGAGCAGTACTTC | CASSQVSVSVEQYF
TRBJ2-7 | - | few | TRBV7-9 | TGTGCCACCCTTGCGACGGGAGAGGGGTCCTACGAGCAGTACTTC | CATLATGEGSYEQYF
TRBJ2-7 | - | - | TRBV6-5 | TGTGCCAGCAGTTACGGGGAGGGACAGCCTAACTACGAGCAGTACTTC | CASSYGEGQPNYEQYF
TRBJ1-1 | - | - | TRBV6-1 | TGTGCCAGCAGTGAACAAGACCGGCTCACTGAAGTTTTCTTT | CASSEQDRLTEVFF
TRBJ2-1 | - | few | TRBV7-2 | TGTGCCAGCAGCGGTACCGGGGTCGGTATCAATGAGCAGTTCTTC | CASSGTGVGINEQFF
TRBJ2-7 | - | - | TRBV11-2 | TGTGCCAGCAGCTTACCCGGCGAGGCCTACGAGCAGTACTTC | CASSLPGEAYEQYF
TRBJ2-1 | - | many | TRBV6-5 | TGTGCCAGCAGTTACGGGGAGACGAATGAGCAGTTCTTC | CASSYGETNEQFF
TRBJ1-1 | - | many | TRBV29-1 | TGCAGCGTTGAGGGGTCCGCTCCAATGAACACTGAAGCTTTCTTT | CSVEGSAPMNTEAFF
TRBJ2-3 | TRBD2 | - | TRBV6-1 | TGTGCCATCAGACTAGCGGGCACAGATACGCAGTATTTT | CAIRLAGTDTQYF
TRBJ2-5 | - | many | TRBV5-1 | TGCGCCAGCAGCTACCGACCAGGTTCTCAAGAGACCCAGTACTTC | CASSYRPGSQETQYF
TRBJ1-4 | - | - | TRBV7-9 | TGTGCCAGCACCCTTAGTGGGGGTAGGGAAAAACTGTTTTTT | CASTLSGGREKLFF
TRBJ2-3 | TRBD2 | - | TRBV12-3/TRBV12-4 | TGTGCCAGCAGCTCTAGCGGGAGCGGGGATACGCAGTATTTT | CASSSSGSGDTQYF
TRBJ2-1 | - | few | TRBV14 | TGTGCCAGCAGCCATCCCGAGGCCACAGGGATTGAGGACAATGAGCAGTTCTTC | CASSHPEATGIEDNEQFF
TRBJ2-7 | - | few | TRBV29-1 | TGCAGCGTCCTCAAAGGACCGGGGAACGAGCAGTACTTC | CSVLKGPGNEQYF
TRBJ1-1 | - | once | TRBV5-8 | TGTGCCAGCAGCCCGGGGGACGGAAACATGAACACTGAAGCTTTCTTT | CASSPGDGNMNTEAFF
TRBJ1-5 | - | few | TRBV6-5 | TGTGCCAGCAGTTACTCCGCGGGGCCCCAGCATTTT | CASSYSAGPQHF